This T cell receptor (beta chain) stems from a study of cytomegalovirus exposure and HLA in healthy donors. Study results and limitations: When analyzed later, a missense DCLRE1C variant was found to be linked to TCR beta V- and J-gene trimming.

As regards this clone: Its antigen remains unidentified.

V trimming: 4 bases; J trimming: 5 bases; junction bases outside the gene matches: 7. In germline, CDR1 is SGHAT, CDR2 FQNNGV. CDR3 length equals 14 residues. PCR involved 60 Vbeta and 13 Jbeta primers. Clones were sequenced by immunoSEQ multiplex PCR, and TCRdb holds only the in-frame ones, with some missing. The sample consists of approximately 120,000 clones, 81% of them appearing once. The sequence derives from a woman under 40 in good health and CMV-seronegative. This rearrangement joins TRBV11-2 to TRBJ1-2; 7 nucleotides agree with TRBD1. What was sequenced was PBMCs. This CDR3 reads CASSSDRDRYGYTF. DNA of the CDR3: TGTGCCAGCAGCTCAGACAGGGATCGGTATGGCTACACCTTC.